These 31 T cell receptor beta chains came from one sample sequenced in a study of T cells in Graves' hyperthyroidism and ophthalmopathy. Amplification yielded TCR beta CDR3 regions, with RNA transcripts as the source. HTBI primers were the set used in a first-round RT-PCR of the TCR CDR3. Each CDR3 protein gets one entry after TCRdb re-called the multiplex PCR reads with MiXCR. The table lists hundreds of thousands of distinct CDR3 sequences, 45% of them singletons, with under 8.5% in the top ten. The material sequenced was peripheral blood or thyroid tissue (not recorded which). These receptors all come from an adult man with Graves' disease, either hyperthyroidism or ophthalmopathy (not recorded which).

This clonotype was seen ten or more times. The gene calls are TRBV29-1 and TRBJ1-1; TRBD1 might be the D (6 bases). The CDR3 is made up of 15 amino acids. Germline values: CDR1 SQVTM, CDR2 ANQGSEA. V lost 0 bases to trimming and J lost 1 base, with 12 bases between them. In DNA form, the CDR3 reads TGCAGCGTTGAAGATCAGGGGCCCGAGAACACTGAAGCTTTCTTT. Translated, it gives CSVEDQGPENTEAFF.

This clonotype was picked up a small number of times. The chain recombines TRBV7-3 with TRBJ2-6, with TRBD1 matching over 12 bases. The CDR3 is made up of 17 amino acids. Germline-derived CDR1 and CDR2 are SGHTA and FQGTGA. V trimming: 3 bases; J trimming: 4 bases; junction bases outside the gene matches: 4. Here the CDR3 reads CASSLGQGARGANVLTF. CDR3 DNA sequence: TGTGCCAGCAGCTTGGGACAGGGGGCACGAGGGGCCAACGTCCTGACTTTC.

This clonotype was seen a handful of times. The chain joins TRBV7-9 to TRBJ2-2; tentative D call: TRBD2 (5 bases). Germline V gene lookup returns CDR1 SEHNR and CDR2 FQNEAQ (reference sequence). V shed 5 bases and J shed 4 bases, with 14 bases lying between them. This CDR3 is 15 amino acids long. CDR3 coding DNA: TGTGCCAGCAGCCAGCGGCGGGCACTCACCGGGGAGCTGTTTTTT. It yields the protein CASSQRRALTGELFF.

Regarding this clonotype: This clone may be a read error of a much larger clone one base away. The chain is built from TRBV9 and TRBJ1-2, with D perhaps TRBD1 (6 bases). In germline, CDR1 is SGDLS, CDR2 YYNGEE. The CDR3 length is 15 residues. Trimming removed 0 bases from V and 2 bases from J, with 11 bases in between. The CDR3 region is CASSVEGHSNYGYTF. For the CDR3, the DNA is TGTGCCAGCAGCGTAGAGGGACATAGCAACTATGGCTACACCTTC.

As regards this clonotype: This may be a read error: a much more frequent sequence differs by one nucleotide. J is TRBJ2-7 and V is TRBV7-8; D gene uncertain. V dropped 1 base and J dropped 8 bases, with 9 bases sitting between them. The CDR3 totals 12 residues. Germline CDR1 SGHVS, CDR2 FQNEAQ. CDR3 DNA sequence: TGTGCCAGCAGCTTAGGAGATTACCAGCAGTACTTC. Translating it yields CASSLGDYQQYF.

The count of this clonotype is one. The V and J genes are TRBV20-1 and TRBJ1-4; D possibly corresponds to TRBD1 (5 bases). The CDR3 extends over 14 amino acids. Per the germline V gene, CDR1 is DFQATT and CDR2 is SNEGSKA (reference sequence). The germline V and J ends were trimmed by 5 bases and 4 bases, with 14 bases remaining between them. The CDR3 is CSAEGLFNNEKLFF. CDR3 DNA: TGCAGTGCTGAGGGGCTGTTTAATAATGAAAAACTGTTTTTT.

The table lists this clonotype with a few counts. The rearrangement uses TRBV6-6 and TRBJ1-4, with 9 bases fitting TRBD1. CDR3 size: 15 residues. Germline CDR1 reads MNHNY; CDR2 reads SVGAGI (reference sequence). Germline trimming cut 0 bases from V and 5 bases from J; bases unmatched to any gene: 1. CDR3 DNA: TGTGCCAGCAGTTACTCCGACAGGGGGAATGAAAAACTGTTTTTT. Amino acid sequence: CASSYSDRGNEKLFF.

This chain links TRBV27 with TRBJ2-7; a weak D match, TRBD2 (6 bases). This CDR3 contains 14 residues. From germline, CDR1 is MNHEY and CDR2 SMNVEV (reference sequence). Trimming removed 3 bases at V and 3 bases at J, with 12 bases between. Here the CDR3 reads CASSFVAGNYEQYF. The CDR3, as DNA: TGTGCCAGCAGTTTTGTTGCGGGGAACTACGAGCAGTACTTC.

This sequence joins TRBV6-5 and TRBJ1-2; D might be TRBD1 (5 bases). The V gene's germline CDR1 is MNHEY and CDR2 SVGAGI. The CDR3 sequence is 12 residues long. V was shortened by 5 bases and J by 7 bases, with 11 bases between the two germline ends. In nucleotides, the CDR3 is TGTGCCAGCAGTACAGGCGGTGGTGGCTACACCTTC. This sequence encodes CASSTGGGGYTF.

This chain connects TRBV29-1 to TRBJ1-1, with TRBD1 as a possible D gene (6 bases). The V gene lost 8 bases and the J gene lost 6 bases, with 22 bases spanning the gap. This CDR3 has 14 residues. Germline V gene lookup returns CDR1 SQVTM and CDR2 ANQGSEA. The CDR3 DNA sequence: TGCAGCTTGGATACACAGGGTAAAAGGGCTGAAGCTTTCTTT. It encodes CSLDTQGKRAEAFF.

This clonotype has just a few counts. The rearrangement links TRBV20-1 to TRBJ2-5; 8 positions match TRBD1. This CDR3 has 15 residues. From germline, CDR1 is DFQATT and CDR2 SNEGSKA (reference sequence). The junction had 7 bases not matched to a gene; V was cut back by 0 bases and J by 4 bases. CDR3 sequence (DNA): TGCAGTGCTAGAGATTTCAGGGGGCGGGGAGAGACCCAGTACTTC. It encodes CSARDFRGRGETQYF.

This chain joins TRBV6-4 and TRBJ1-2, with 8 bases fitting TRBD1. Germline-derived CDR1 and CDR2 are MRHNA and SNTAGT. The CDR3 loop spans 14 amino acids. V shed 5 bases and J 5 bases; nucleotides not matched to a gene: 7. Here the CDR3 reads CASSNRDRIYGYTF. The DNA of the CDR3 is TGTGCCAGCAGTAACCGGGACAGGATTTATGGCTACACCTTC.

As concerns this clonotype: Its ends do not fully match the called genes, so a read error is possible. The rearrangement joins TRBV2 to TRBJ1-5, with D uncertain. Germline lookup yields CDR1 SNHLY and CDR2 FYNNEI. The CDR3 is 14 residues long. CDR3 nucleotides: TGTGCCAGCAGTGATGGGAGGAGCAATCAGCCCCCGCATTTT. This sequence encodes CASSDGRSNQPPHF.

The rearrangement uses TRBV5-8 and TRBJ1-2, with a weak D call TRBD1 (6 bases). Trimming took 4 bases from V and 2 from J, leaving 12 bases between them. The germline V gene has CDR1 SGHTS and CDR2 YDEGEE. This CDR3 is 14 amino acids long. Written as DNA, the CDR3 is TGTGCCAGCAGCAAGGGGGGGCTCAACTATGGCTACACCTTC. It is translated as CASSKGGLNYGYTF.

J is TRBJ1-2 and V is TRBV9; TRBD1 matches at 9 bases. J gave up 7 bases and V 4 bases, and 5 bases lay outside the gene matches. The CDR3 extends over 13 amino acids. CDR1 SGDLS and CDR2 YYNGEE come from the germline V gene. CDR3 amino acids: CASSPGQGFGYTF. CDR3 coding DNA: TGTGCCAGCAGCCCGGGACAGGGATTTGGCTACACCTTC.

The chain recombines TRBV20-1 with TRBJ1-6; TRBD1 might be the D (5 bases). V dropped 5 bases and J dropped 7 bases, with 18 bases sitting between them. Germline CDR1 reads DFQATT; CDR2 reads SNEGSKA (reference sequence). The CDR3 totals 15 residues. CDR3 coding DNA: TGCAGTGCTGAGGTGGGACCCCCTCGGAATTCACCCCTCCACTTT. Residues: CSAEVGPPRNSPLHF.

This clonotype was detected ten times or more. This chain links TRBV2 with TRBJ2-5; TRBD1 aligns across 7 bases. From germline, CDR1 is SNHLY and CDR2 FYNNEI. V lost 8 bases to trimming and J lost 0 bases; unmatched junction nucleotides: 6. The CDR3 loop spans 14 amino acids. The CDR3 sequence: CASHGTANQETQYF. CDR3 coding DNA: TGTGCCAGCCATGGGACAGCCAACCAAGAGACCCAGTACTTC.

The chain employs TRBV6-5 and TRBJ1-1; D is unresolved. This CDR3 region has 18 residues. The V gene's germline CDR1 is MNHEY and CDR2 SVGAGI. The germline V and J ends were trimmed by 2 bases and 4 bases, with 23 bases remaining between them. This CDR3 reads CASSYGDDGEGASTEAFF. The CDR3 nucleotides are TGTGCCAGCAGTTACGGCGACGACGGCGAGGGAGCGAGCACTGAAGCTTTCTTT.

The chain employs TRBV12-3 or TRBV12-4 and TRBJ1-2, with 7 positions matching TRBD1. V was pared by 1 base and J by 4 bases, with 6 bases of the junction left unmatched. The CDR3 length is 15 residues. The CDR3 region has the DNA TGTGCCAGCAGTTTAGGCGGGACAGCGCGCTATGGCTACACCTTC. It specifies CASSLGGTARYGYTF.

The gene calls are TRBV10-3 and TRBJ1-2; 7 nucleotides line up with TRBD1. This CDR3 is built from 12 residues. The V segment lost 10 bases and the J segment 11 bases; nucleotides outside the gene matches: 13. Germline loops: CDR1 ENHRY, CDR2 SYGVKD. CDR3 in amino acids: CASGVEGQRYTF. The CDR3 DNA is TGTGCCAGCGGTGTGGAGGGACAGCGATACACCTTC.

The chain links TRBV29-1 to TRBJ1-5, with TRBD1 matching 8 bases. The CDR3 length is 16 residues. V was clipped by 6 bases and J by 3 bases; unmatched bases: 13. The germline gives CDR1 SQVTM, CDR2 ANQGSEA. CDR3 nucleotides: TGCAGCGTGGCACTGGCGGGGACAGGTATCAATCAGCCCCAGCATTTT. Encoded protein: CSVALAGTGINQPQHF.

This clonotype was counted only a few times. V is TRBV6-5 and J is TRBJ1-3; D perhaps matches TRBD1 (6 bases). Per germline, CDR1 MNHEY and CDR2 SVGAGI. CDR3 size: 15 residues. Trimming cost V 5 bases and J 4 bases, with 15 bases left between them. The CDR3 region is CASSELRTAGNTIYF. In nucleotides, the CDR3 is TGTGCCAGCAGTGAACTACGGACAGCAGGAAACACCATATATTTT.

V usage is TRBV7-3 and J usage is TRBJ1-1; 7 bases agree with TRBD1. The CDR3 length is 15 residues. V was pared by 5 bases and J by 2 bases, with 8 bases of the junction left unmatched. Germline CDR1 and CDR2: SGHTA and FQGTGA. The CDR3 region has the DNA TGTGCCAGCAGCCCAGGGGGGGGCCTCAACACTGAAGCTTTCTTT. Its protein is CASSPGGGLNTEAFF.

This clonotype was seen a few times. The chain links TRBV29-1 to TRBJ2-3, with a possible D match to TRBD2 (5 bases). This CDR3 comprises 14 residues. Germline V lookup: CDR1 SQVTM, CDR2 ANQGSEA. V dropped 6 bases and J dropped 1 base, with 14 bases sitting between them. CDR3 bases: TGCAGCGTGGCCCGAGGGAAGGGCACAGATACGCAGTATTTT. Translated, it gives CSVARGKGTDTQYF.

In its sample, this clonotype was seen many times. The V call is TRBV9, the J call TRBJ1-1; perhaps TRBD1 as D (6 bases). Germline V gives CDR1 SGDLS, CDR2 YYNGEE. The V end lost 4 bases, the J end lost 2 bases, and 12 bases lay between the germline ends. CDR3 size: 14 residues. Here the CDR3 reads CASSLFRGNTEAFF. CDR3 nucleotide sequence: TGTGCCAGCAGCTTATTCAGGGGAAACACTGAAGCTTTCTTT.

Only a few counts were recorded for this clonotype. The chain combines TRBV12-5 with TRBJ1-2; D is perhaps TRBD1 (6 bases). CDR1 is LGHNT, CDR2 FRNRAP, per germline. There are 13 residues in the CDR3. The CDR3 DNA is TGTGCCAGCAGTTTGTGGGGGGCGGGTGGCTACACCTTC. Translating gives CASSLWGAGGYTF.

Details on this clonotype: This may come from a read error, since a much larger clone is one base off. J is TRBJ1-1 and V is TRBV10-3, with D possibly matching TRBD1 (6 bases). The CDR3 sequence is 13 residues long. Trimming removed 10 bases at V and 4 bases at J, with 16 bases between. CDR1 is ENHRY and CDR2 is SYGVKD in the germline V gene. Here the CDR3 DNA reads TGTGCCAGCAAAAGACAGGTGAGCACTGAAGCTTTCTTT. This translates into CASKRQVSTEAFF.

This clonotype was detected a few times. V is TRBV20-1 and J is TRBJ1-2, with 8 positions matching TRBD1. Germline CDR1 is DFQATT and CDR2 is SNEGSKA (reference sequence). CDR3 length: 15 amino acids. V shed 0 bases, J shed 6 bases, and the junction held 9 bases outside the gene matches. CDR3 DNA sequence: TGCAGTGCTAGAGAAGCAGGGGGCGAATGGCATGGCTACACCTTC. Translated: CSAREAGGEWHGYTF.

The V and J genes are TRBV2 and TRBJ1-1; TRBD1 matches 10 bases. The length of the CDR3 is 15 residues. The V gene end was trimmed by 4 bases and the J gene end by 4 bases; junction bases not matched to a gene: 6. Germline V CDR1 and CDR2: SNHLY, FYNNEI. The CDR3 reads CASSGPTGGFTEAFF. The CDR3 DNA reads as TGTGCCAGCAGTGGGCCGACAGGGGGCTTCACTGAAGCTTTCTTT.

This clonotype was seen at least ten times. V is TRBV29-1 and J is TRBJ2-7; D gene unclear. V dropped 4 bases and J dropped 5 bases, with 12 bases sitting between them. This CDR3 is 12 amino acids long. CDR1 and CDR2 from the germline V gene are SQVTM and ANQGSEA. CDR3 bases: TGCAGCGTTGTCCCCAATGTTAACGAGCAGTACTTC. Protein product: CSVVPNVNEQYF.

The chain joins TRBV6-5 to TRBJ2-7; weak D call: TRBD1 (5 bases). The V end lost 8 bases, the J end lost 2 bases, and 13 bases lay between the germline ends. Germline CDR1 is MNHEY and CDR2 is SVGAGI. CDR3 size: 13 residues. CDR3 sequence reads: CASGSQGPYEQYF. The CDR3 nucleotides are TGTGCCAGCGGATCGCAGGGTCCCTACGAGCAGTACTTC.